The 5 T cell receptor delta chains given below trace back to one sample, sequenced in a study of Vδ1+ human thymocytes. Sequences come from RNA converted to cDNA by reverse transcription. CDR3 amplicons came from multiplex PCR with pooled V-gene forward and constant-region reverse primers. TCRdb redid the clone calls on the multiplex PCR reads with CATT. The sample holds about 73,000 delta-chain clones, about 30% seen once. No antigen has been identified for these receptors. Study-wide results and caveats: Highly polyclonal TRG and TRD repertoires with Gaussian CDR3 length distributions appeared in thymus.

Sequenced sample: Vdelta1+ gamma-delta thymocytes from the thymus. Described subset: FACS-sorted CD3+ TCRalphabeta- TCRVdelta1+ TCRVdelta2- thymocytes. The receptor set was obtained from a boy less than two years old who had congenital heart surgery.

Only a few counts were recorded for this clone. The DNA is omitted, as the CDR3 cannot be located on it reliably, and the CDR3 follows TCRdb's listing. The chain employs TRDV1 and TRDJ1; the DNA was not used to check the table's D call, TRDD3. The CDR3 length equals 18 residues, ends included. Germline CDR1 is TSWWSYY and CDR2 is QGS. Here the CDR3 reads CALGEGSGWGYGSDKLTF.

V gene TRDV1 combines with J gene TRDJ1, with 8 bases matching TRDD3. Trimming took 1 base from V and 7 from J; bases not matched to a gene: 17. The CDR3 is made up of 18 amino acids. Germline CDR1 is TSWWSYY and CDR2 is QGS. The CDR3, as DNA: TGTGCTCTTGGGGAACACCCCCCCCTCGGGATACGCGAAGGTAAACTCATCTTT. This codes for CALGEHPPLGIREGKLIF.

This chain uses TRDV1 with TRDJ1, with 12 bases matching TRDD3. V was clipped by 5 bases and J by 8 bases; unmatched bases: 15. In germline, CDR1 is TSWWSYY, CDR2 QGS. CDR3 length equals 17 residues. The CDR3: CALGLPVLGDTAFKLIF. In nucleotides, the CDR3 is TGTGCTCTTGGGCTTCCGGTACTGGGGGATACCGCCTTCAAACTCATCTTT.

J is TRDJ1 and V is TRDV1, with D perhaps given as TRDD2 or TRDD3 (6 bases each). The germline gives CDR1 TSWWSYY, CDR2 QGS. The CDR3 spans 20 residues. V was shortened by 9 bases and J by 3 bases, with 35 bases between the two germline ends. The CDR3 loop is CALYDPSHGGYFPRSDKLIF. In DNA, the CDR3 is TGTGCTCTCTACGATCCTTCCCACGGAGGATACTTCCCCCGGTCCGATAAACTCATCTTT.

Regarding this clone: A read error may produce the germline difference seen at one junction end. The J gene is TRDJ1, the V gene TRDV2, with D perhaps matching TRDD3 (5 bases). The CDR3 consists of 9 residues. The germline V gene has CDR1 GEAIGNYY and CDR2 EKD. CDR3 amino acids: CASRDTLIF. CDR3 nucleotides: TGTGCCTCTCGCGATACACTCATCTTT.